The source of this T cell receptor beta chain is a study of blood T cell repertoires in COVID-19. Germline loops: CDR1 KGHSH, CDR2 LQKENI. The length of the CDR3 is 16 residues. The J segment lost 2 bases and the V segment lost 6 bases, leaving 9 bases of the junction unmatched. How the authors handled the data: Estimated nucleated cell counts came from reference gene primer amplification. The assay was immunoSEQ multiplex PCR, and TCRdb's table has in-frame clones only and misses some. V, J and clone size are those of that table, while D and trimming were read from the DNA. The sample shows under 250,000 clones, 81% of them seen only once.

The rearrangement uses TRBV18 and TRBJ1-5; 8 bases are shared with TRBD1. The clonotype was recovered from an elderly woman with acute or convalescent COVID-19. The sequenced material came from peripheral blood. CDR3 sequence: CASSTGTGGGNQPQHF. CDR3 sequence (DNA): TGTGCCAGCTCTACCGGGACAGGAGGTGGCAATCAGCCCCAGCATTTT.